Described below is a single TCR beta chain sequence and its context. The CDR3 sequence is 14 residues long. CDR1 is SGDLS and CDR2 is YYNGEE in the germline V gene. Trimming removed 0 bases at V and 9 bases at J, with 13 bases between. How the authors handled the data: It was from reference gene primer amplification that nucleated cell counts were estimated. TCRdb's table, derived via immunoSEQ multiplex PCR, lists solely in-frame clones and lacks some. V, J and clone size were drawn from that table, and D and trimming were deduced from the DNA. The sample has 200,000 to 250,000 clones; approximately 90% are singletons. The entry originates in a study of blood T cell repertoires in COVID-19.

The genes are TRBV9 and TRBJ2-1; possibly TRBD2 for D (5 bases). This TCR came from a man aged 55 to 70 with COVID-19, enrolled during active disease. Sequenced sample: peripheral blood. The CDR3 reads CASSVGGGSTEQFF. Here the CDR3 DNA reads TGTGCCAGCAGCGTAGGAGGTGGGAGTACTGAGCAGTTCTTC.